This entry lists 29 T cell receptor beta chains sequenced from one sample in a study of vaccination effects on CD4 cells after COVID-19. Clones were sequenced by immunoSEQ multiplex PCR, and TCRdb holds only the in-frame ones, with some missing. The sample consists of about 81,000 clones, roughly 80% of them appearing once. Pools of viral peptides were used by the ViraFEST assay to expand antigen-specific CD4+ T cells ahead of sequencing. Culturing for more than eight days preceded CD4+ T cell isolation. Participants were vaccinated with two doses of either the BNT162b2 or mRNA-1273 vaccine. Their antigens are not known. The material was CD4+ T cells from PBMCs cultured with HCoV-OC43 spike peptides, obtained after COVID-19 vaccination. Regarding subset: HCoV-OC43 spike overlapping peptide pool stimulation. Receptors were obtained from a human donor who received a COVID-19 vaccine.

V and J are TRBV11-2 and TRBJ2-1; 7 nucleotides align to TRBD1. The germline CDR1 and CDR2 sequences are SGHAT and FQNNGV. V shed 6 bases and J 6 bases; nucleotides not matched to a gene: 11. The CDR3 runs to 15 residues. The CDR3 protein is CASSYMDRFSNEQFF. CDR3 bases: TGTGCCAGCAGTTACATGGACAGGTTCTCCAATGAGCAGTTCTTC.

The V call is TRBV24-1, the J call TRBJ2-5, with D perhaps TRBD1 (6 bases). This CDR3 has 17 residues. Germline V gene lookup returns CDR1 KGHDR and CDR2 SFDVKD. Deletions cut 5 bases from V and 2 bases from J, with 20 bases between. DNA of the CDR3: TGTGCCACCAGTGGGACAACAGGGCAAACAAATCAAGAGACCCAGTACTTC. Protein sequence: CATSGTTGQTNQETQYF.

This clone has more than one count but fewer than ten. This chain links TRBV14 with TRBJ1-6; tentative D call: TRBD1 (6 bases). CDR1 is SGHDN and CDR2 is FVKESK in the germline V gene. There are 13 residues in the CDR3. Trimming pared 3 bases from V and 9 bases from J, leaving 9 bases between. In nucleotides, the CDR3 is TGTGCCAGCAGCCAGGGGGCTCCTTCACCCCTCCACTTT. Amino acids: CASSQGAPSPLHF.

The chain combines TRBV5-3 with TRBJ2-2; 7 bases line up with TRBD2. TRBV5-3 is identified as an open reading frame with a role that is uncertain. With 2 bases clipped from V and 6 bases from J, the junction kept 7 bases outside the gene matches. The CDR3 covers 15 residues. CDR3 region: CARSLRAAGAGELFF. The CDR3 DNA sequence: TGTGCCAGAAGCTTACGGGCCGCGGGGGCCGGGGAGCTGTTTTTT.

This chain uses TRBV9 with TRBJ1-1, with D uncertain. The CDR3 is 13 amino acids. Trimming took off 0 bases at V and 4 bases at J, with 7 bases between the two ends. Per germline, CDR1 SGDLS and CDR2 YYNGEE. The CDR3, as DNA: TGTGCCAGCAGCGTAGCTATGGGCACTGAAGCTTTCTTT. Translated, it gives CASSVAMGTEAFF.

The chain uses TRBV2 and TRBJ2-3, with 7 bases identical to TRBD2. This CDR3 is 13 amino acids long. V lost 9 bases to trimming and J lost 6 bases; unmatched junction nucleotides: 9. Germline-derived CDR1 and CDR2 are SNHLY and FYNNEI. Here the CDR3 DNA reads TGTGCCAGGAGCCGGGAGGTTTCGGATACGCAGTATTTT. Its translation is CARSREVSDTQYF.

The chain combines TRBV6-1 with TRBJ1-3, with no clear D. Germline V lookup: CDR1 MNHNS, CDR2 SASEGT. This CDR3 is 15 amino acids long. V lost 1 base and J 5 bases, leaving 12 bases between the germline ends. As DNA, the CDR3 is TGTGCCAGCAGTGAAGATTGGGTCACGCGAAACACCATATATTTT. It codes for CASSEDWVTRNTIYF.

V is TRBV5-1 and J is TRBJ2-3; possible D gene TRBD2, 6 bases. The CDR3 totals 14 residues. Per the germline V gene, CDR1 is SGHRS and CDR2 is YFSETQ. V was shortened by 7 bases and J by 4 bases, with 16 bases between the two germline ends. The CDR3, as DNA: TGCGCCAGCGACACGGGGGTTTCGTCAGATACGCAGTATTTT. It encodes CASDTGVSSDTQYF.

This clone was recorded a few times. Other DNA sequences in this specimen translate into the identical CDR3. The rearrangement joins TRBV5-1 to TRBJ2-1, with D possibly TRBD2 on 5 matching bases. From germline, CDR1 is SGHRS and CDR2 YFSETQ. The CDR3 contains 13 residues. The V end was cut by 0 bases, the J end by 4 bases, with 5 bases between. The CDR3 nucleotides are TGCGCCAGCAGCTTGGGGACTTACAATGAGCAGTTCTTC. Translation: CASSLGTYNEQFF.

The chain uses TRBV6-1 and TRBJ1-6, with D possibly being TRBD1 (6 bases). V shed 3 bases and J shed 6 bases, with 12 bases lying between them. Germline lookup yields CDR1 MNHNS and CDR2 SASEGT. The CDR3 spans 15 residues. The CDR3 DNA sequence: TGTGCCAGCAGTGACCGGACAGATTTTAATTCACCCCTCCACTTT. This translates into CASSDRTDFNSPLHF.

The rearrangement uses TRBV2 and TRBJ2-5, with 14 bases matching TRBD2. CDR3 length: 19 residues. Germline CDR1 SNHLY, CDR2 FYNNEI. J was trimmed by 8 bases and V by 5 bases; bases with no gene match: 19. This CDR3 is CASSIRTGTSGGPAQTQYF. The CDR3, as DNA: TGTGCCAGCAGTATCCGGACCGGGACTAGCGGGGGCCCGGCCCAAACCCAGTACTTC. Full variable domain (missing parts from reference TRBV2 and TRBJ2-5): EPEVTQTPSHQVTQMGQEVILRCVPISNHLYFYWYRQILGQKVEFLVSFYNNEISEKSEIFDDQFSVERPDGSNFTLKIRSTKLEDSAMYFCASSIRTGTSGGPAQTQYFGPGTRLLVL.

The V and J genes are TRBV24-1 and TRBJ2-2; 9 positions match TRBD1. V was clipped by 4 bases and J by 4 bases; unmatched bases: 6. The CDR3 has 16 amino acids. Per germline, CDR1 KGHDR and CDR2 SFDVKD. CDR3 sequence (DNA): TGTGCCACCAGTGACCCACAGGGGGCGCCCACCGGGGAGCTGTTTTTT. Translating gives CATSDPQGAPTGELFF.

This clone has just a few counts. In DNA, the CDR3 is TGTGCCAGCTCACCCGGGGACGCAACTAATGAAAAACTGTTTTTT. Its translation is CASSPGDATNEKLFF. J is TRBJ1-4 and V is TRBV18, with D possibly TRBD1 on 5 matching bases. This CDR3 spans 15 amino acids. From germline, CDR1 is KGHSH and CDR2 LQKENI. V lost 3 bases and J 0 bases, leaving 8 bases between the germline ends.

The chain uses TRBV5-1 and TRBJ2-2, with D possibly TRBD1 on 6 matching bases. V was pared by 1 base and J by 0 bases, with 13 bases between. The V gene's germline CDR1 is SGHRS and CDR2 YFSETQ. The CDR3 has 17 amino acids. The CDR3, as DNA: TGCGCCAGCAGCTTGAGTGGGGGCTATACGAACACCGGGGAGCTGTTTTTT. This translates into CASSLSGGYTNTGELFF. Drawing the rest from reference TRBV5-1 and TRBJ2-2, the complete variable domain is KAGVTQTPRYLIKTRGQQVTLSCSPISGHRSVSWYQQTPGQGLQFLFEYFSETQRNKGNFPGRFSGRQFSNSRSEMNVSTLELGDSALYLCASSLSGGYTNTGELFFGEGSRLTVL.

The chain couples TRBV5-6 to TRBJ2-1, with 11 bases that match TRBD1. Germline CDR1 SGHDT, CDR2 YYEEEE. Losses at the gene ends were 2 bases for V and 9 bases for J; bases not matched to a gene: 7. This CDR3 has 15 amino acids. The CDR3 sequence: CASSFGGTGGTEQFF. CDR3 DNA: TGTGCCAGCAGCTTTGGAGGGACAGGGGGGACTGAGCAGTTCTTC.

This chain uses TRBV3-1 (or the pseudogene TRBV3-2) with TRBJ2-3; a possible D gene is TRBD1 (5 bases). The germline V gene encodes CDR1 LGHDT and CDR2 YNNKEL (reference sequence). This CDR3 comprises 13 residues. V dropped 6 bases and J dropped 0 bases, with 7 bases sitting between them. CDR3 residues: CASSRQSTDTQYF. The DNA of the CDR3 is TGTGCCAGCAGTCGACAGAGCACAGATACGCAGTATTTT.

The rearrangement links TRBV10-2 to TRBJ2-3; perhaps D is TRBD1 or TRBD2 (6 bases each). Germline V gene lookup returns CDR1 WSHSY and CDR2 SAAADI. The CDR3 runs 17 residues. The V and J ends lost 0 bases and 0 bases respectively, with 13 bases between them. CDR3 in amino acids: CASSESFRGTSTDTQYF. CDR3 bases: TGCGCCAGCAGTGAGTCTTTTAGGGGGACTAGCACAGATACGCAGTATTTT.

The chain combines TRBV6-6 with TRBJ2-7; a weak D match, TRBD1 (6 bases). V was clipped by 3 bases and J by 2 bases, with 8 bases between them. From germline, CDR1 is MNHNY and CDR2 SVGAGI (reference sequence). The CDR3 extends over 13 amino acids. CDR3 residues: CASSYQGPYEQYV. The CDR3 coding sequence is TGTGCCAGCAGTTATCAGGGGCCCTACGAGCAGTACGTC.

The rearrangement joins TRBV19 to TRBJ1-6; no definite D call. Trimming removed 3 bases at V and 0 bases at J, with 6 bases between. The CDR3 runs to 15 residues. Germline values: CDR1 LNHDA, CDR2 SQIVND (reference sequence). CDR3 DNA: TGTGCCAGTAGTATTGGGCCCTCCTATAATTCACCCCTCCACTTT. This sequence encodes CASSIGPSYNSPLHF.

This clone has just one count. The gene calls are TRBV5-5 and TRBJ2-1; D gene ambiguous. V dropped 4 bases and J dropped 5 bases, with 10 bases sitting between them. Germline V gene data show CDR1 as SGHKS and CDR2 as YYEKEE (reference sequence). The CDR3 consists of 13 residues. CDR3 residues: CASSKTADNEQFF. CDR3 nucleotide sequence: TGTGCCAGCAGCAAGACCGCCGACAATGAGCAGTTCTTC.

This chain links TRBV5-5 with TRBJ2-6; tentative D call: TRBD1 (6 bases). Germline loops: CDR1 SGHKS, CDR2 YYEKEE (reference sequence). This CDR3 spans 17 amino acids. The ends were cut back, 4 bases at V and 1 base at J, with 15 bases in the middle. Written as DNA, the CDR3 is TGTGCCAGCAGCGTCCGGGACATTCGGTCTGGGGCCAACGTCCTGACTTTC. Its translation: CASSVRDIRSGANVLTF.

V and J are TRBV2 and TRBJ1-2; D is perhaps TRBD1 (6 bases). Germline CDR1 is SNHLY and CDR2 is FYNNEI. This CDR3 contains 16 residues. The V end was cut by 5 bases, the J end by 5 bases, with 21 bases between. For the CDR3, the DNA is TGTGCCAGCAGTTTCAGATCAGGGGACGGCGGATATGGCTACACCTTC. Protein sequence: CASSFRSGDGGYGYTF.

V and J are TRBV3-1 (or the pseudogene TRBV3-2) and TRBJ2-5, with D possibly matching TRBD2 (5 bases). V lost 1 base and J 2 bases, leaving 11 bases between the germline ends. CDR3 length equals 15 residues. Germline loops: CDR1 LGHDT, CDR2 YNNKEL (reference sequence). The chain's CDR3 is CASSQGWRGQETQYF. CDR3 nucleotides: TGTGCCAGCAGCCAAGGTTGGAGAGGGCAAGAGACCCAGTACTTC.

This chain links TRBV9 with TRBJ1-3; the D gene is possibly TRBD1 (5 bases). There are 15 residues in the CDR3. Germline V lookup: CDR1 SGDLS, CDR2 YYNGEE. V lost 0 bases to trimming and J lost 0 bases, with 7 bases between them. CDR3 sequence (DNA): TGTGCCAGCAGCGTAGGGGACCGCTCTGGAAACACCATATATTTT. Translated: CASSVGDRSGNTIYF.

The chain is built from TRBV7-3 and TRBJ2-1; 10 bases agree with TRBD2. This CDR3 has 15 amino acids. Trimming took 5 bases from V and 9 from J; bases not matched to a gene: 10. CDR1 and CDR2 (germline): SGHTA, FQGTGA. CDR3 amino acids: CASSPRLAGTGEQFF. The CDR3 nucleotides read TGTGCCAGCAGCCCCCGACTAGCGGGCACCGGTGAGCAGTTCTTC.

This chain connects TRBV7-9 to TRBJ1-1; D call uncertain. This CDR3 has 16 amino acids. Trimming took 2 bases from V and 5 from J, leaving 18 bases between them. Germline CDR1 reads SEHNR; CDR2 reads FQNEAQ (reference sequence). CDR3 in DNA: TGTGCCAGCAGCTTATGGGCTGGGCAATCGGGGACTGAAGCTTTCTTT. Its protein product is CASSLWAGQSGTEAFF.

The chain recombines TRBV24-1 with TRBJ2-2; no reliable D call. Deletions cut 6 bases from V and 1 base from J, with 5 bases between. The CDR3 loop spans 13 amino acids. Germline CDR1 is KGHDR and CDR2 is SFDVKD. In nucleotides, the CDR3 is TGTGCCACCAGTACGCTGAACACCGGGGAGCTGTTTTTT. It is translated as CATSTLNTGELFF.

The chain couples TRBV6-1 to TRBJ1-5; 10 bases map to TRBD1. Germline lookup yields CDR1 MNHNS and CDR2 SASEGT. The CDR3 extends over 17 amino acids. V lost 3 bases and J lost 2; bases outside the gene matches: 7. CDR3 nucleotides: TGTGCCAGCAGTGATCAATCCGGGACAGGGGGCAATCAGCCCCAGCATTTT. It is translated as CASSDQSGTGGNQPQHF.

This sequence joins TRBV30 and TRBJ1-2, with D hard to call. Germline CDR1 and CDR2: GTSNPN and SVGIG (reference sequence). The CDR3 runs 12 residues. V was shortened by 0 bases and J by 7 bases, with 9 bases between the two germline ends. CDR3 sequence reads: CAWSVRVSGYTF. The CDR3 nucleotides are TGTGCCTGGAGTGTAAGAGTATCTGGCTACACCTTC. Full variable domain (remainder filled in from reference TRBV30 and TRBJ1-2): SQTIHQWPATLVQPVGSPLSLECTVEGTSNPNLYWYRQAAGRGLQLLFYSVGIGQISSEVPQNLSASRPQDRQFILSSKKLLLSDSGFYLCAWSVRVSGYTFGSGTRLTVV.